This TCR beta chain was obtained from a study of T-cell reconstitution after alpha-beta-depleted transplantation in children. Per the germline V gene, CDR1 is SGHAT and CDR2 is FQDESV (reference sequence). V was trimmed by 10 bases and J by 5 bases, leaving 29 bases between them. The CDR3 totals 18 residues. Unique molecular identifiers were built into the TCRbeta library. TCRdb reprocessed the PCR reads via MiXCR and lists one record per CDR3 protein. The data show 200,000 to 250,000 distinct CDR3 sequences, roughly a tenth seen once. Sequencing used PBMCs from the stem cell graft donor, obtained from the stem cell graft. The gene calls are TRBV11-1 and TRBJ1-4; maybe TRBD1 (5 bases). The source of this sequence is a human donor who donated a stem cell graft to a child with acute lymphoblastic leukemia. In nucleotides, the CDR3 is TGTGCCACCGGAAGAAGGGACTCCTCAGTCGGGAGAAATGAAAAACTGTTTTTT. It encodes CATGRRDSSVGRNEKLFF.